This record concerns one T cell receptor beta chain sequence. The data are from a study of tumor-infiltrating lymphocytes in oesophageal squamous cell carcinoma. TCRdb re-derived calls from the PCR reads in MiXCR, one entry per CDR3 protein. The sample lists 9,500 to 15,000 distinct CDR3 sequences; roughly 51% were seen once. This CDR3 spans 15 amino acids. Germline-derived CDR1 and CDR2 are SGHRS and YFSETQ. Trimming at V came to 4 bases and at J to 8 bases, leaving 10 bases not matched to a gene. Sequenced input: esophageal tumor tissue. The rearrangement joins TRBV5-1 to TRBJ2-1; 9 bases fit TRBD1. This sequence originates from a female donor with esophageal squamous cell carcinoma. CDR3 loop: CASSPGDRVVYEQFF. The DNA of the CDR3 is TGCGCCAGCAGCCCAGGGGACAGGGTAGTTTATGAGCAGTTCTTC.